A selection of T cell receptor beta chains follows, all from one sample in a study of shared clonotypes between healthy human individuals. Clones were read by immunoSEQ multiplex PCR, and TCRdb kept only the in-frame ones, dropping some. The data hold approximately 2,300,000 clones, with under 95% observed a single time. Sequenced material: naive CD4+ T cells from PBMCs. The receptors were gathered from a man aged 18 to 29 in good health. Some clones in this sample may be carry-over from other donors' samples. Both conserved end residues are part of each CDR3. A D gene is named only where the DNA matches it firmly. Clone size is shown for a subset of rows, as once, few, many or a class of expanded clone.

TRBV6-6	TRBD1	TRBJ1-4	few	CASVGGDRGNEKLFF	TGTGCCAGCGTGGGGGGAGACAGGGGCAATGAAAAACTGTTTTTT
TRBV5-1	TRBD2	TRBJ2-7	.	CASSLIDGRTEQYF	TGCGCCAGCAGCTTGATCGACGGGAGGACCGAGCAGTACTTC
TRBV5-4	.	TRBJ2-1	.	CASSLSSNEQFF	TGTGCCAGCAGCTTGTCTTCCAATGAGCAGTTCTTC
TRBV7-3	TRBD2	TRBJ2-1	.	CASSLKPGLAGPRDEQFF	TGTGCCAGCAGCCTAAAACCGGGACTAGCGGGACCTAGGGATGAGCAGTTCTTC
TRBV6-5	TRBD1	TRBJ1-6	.	CASSSGQPKPISPLHF	TGTGCCAGCAGTTCGGGACAGCCCAAACCGATTTCACCCCTCCACTTT
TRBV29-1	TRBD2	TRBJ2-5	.	CSAWGLAGLETQYF	TGCAGCGCCTGGGGACTAGCGGGACTAGAGACCCAGTACTTC
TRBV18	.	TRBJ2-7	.	CASSPPQGAYEQYF	TGTGCCAGCTCACCTCCCCAGGGCGCCTACGAGCAGTACTTC
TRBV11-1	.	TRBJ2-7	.	CASSSLREGAYEQYF	TGTGCCAGCAGCTCACTACGGGAGGGGGCATACGAGCAGTACTTC
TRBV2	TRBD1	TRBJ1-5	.	CASSWGQTNQPQHF	TGTGCCAGCAGTTGGGGACAGACTAATCAGCCCCAGCATTTT
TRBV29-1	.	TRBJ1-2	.	CSGTRLNYGYTF	TGCAGCGGGACACGCCTTAACTATGGCTACACCTTC
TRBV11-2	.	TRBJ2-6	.	CASSLVRNRGANVLTF	TGTGCCAGCAGCTTAGTTCGCAACAGGGGGGCCAACGTCCTGACTTTC
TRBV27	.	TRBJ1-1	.	CASSLLGRMNTEAFF	TGTGCCAGCAGTTTATTGGGCAGAATGAACACTGAAGCTTTCTTT
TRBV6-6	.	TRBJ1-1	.	CASSYSGENTEAFF	TGTGCCAGCAGTTACTCGGGAGAGAACACTGAAGCTTTCTTT
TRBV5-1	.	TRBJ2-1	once	CASSLEYNEQFF	TGCGCCAGCAGCTTGGAATACAATGAGCAGTTCTTC
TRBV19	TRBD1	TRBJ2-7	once	CASSPTGTGLNEQYF	TGTGCCAGTAGTCCGACCGGGACAGGACTAAACGAGCAGTACTTC
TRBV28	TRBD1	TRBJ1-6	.	CASADRVGFGSPLHF	TGTGCCAGCGCCGACAGGGTGGGGTTTGGCTCACCCCTCCACTTT
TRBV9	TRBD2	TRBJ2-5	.	CASSVEAGGRRRETQYF	TGTGCCAGCAGCGTAGAAGCGGGAGGACGGAGGCGAGAGACCCAGTACTTC
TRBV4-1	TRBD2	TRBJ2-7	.	CASSQVASGRPYEQYF	TGCGCCAGCAGCCAAGTGGCTAGCGGGAGACCCTACGAGCAGTACTTC
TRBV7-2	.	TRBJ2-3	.	CASSFTRSVAGFQYF	TGTGCCAGCAGCTTTACCCGGAGTGTGGCGGGATTTCAGTATTTT
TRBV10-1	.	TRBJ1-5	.	CASSEVGNQPQHF	TGCGCCAGCAGTGAGGTTGGCAATCAGCCCCAGCATTTT
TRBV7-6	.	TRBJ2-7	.	CASSLFGALGGEQYF	TGTGCCAGCAGCTTATTTGGCGCCCTCGGCGGCGAGCAGTACTTC
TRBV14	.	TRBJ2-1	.	CASSRSGQPLDEQFF	TGTGCCAGCAGCCGCTCCGGACAGCCGCTCGATGAGCAGTTCTTC
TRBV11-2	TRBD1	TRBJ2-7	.	CASSFRDRGASYEQYF	TGTGCCAGCAGCTTCCGGGACAGGGGGGCTTCCTACGAGCAGTACTTC
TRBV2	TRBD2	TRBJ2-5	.	CASREGLAPETQYF	TGTGCCAGCAGGGAAGGACTAGCCCCGGAGACCCAGTACTTC
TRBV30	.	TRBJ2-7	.	CAWRTGTKYEQYF	TGTGCCTGGAGGACCGGGACAAAGTACGAGCAGTACTTC
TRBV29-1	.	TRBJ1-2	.	CSSSAQLNYGYTF	TGCAGTAGTTCGGCGCAGCTTAACTATGGCTACACCTTC
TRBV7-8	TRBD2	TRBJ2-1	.	CASSSLSGRSYNEQFF	TGTGCCAGCAGCTCACTCAGCGGGAGGTCCTACAATGAGCAGTTCTTC
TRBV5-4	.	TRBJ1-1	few	CASSIVGNTEAFF	TGTGCCAGCAGCATAGTTGGTAACACTGAAGCTTTCTTT
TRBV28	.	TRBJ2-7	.	CASSLDPGEQYF	TGTGCCAGCAGCCTAGACCCCGGCGAGCAGTACTTC
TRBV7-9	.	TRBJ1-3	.	CASSLSSAGTGNTIYF	TGTGCCAGCAGCTTATCTTCTGCAGGGACAGGAAACACCATATATTTT
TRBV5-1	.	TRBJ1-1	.	CASSQPGGSILSTEAFF	TGCGCCAGCAGCCAACCGGGGGGGTCCATTCTTAGCACTGAAGCTTTCTTT
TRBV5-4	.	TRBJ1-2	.	CASSGGDYGYTF	TGTGCCAGCAGCGGGGGGGACTATGGCTACACCTTC
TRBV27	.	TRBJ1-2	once	CASSWAQGSSYGYTF	TGTGCCAGCAGCTGGGCACAGGGCTCTTCCTATGGCTACACCTTC
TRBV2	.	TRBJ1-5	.	CASSESQPQHF	TGTGCCAGCAGTGAAAGTCAGCCCCAGCATTTT
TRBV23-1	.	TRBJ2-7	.	CASRTYEQYF	TGCGCCAGCCGGACCTACGAGCAGTACTTC
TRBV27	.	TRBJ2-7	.	CASSGPSYEQYF	TGTGCCAGCAGTGGTCCCTCCTACGAGCAGTACTTC
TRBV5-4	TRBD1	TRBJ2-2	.	CASSVDRVANTGELFF	TGTGCCAGCAGCGTTGACAGGGTGGCGAACACCGGGGAGCTGTTTTTT
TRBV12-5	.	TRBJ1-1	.	CASGLGGVNTEAFF	TGTGCTAGTGGGTTAGGGGGGGTGAACACTGAAGCTTTCTTT
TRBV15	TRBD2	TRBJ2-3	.	CATSTRSTSGRAGDTQYF	TGTGCCACCAGCACTCGAAGTACTAGCGGGAGGGCGGGAGATACGCAGTATTTT
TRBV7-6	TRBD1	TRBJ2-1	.	CASSSRAGGGWNEQFF	TGTGCCAGCAGCTCCCGGGCAGGGGGCGGTTGGAATGAGCAGTTCTTC
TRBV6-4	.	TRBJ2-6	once	CASSDAQSGANVLTF	TGTGCCAGCAGTGACGCACAGTCTGGGGCCAACGTCCTGACTTTC
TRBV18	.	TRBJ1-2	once	CASSPEVDDGYTF	TGTGCCAGCTCACCAGAGGTGGATGATGGCTACACCTTC
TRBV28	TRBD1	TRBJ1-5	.	CASRYDRDVQPQHF	TGTGCCAGCAGATACGACAGGGACGTCCAGCCCCAGCATTTT
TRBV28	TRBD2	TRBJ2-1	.	CASSSRTSGRASEQFF	TGTGCCAGCAGTTCCAGAACTAGCGGGAGGGCCTCTGAGCAGTTCTTC
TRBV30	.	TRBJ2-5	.	CAWSVGQTRGETQYF	TGTGCCTGGAGTGTCGGCCAAACGAGGGGGGAGACCCAGTACTTC
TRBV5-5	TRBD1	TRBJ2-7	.	CASSSRTGIYEQYF	TGTGCCAGCAGCTCGCGGACAGGGATCTACGAGCAGTACTTC
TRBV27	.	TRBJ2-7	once	CASSPGRRGGEQYF	TGTGCCAGCAGTCCCGGTCGAAGGGGCGGAGAGCAGTACTTC
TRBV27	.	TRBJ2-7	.	CASTYSRGAYEQYF	TGTGCCAGCACCTACTCCAGGGGAGCCTACGAGCAGTACTTC
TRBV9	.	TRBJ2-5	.	CASSVAEQETQYF	TGTGCCAGCAGCGTAGCCGAACAAGAGACCCAGTACTTC
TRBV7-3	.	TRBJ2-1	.	CASSPPDTNEQFF	TGTGCCAGCAGCCCCCCCGACACGAATGAGCAGTTCTTC
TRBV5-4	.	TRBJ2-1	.	CASSSRYEQFF	TGTGCCAGCAGCTCACGGTATGAGCAGTTCTTC
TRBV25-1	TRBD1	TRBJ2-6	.	CASRGQGTLSGANVLTF	TGTGCCAGCAGGGGACAGGGAACCCTCTCTGGGGCCAACGTCCTGACTTTC
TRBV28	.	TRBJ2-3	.	CASSPGRTDTQYF	TGTGCCAGCAGTCCCGGGAGAACAGATACGCAGTATTTT
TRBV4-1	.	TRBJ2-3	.	CASSPPWGSSTDTQYF	TGCGCCAGCAGCCCCCCTTGGGGGAGTAGCACAGATACGCAGTATTTT
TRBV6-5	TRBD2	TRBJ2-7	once	CASSEAAGRVEQYF	TGTGCCAGCAGCGAGGCAGCGGGGAGGGTCGAGCAGTACTTC